A single sample is the source of the 13 T cell receptor beta chains below, sequenced in a study of cytomegalovirus exposure and HLA in healthy donors (dated by TCRdb to 2015 to 2018). Library preparation used the immunoSEQ multiplex PCR assay. A mixture of 60 forward primers for TCR Vbeta segments and 13 reverse primers for TCR Jbeta segments was used in the multiplex PCR. Sourced from immuneACCESS, this table was stored by TCRdb with only in-frame sequences that have V and J called. A share of the clones is absent; for the studies checked, an unresolved V gene accounts for under half, and the remainder has no known explanation. The sample data list over 95,000 clones, and around 73% of these were observed just once. 5.4% of the sample rests with the top ten. Source material: PBMCs. The receptors derive from a woman younger than 45 in good health and CMV-seropositive.

The V and J genes are TRBV7-3 and TRBJ2-2; 11 bases map to TRBD1. Germline V gives CDR1 SGHTA, CDR2 FQGTGA. This CDR3 has 15 residues. V gave up 5 bases and J gave up 5 bases; unmatched junction bases: 4. CDR3 protein: CASSPRDRGTGELFF. The DNA for the CDR3 is TGTGCCAGCAGCCCCCGGGACAGGGGGACCGGGGAGCTGTTTTTT.

This clone was detected a few times. The chain links TRBV7-2 to TRBJ1-2; 7 positions agree with TRBD1. The CDR3 is made up of 18 amino acids. The germline CDR1 and CDR2 sequences are SGHTA and FQGNSA. The J segment lost 2 bases and the V segment lost 1 base, leaving 13 bases of the junction unmatched. CDR3 in DNA: TGTGCCAGCAGCTTAGGGGTAGGGGGCCCTCCAAGCAACTATGGCTACACCTTC. Translating it yields CASSLGVGGPPSNYGYTF.

A few counts support this clone. The V and J genes are TRBV5-6 and TRBJ2-5; 10 bases fit TRBD2. V was pared by 0 bases and J by 5 bases, with 16 bases of the junction left unmatched. This CDR3 has 19 residues. Germline V lookup: CDR1 SGHDT, CDR2 YYEEEE. The CDR3 DNA sequence: TGTGCCAGCAGCTTGGAGTTGCGGCTAGCGGGGGTCGGTTCGGAGACCCAGTACTTC. Translated: CASSLELRLAGVGSETQYF.

This clone was seen a handful of times. The rearrangement uses TRBV5-6 and TRBJ1-1; TRBD1 aligns across 9 bases. Trimming cost V 5 bases and J 12 bases; bases outside gene matches: 8. The CDR3 contains 12 residues. Germline CDR1 is SGHDT and CDR2 is YYEEEE. This chain's CDR3 is CASRGTGRWTFF. The CDR3 DNA reads as TGTGCCAGCAGGGGGACAGGGCGATGGACTTTCTTT.

The CDR3 region is CSVVLGVGVYSYEQYF. As DNA, the CDR3 is TGCAGCGTTGTCCTTGGAGTGGGAGTCTACTCCTACGAGCAGTACTTC. This chain connects TRBV29-1 to TRBJ2-7; tentatively, D is TRBD2 (5 bases). The CDR3 loop spans 16 amino acids. The germline V gene has CDR1 SQVTM and CDR2 ANQGSEA. V gave up 4 bases and J gave up 0 bases, with 19 bases separating them.

V and J are TRBV2 and TRBJ2-1; the D is unclear. V was shortened by 1 base and J by 0 bases, with 7 bases between the two germline ends. CDR1 is SNHLY, CDR2 FYNNEI, per germline. CDR3 length: 15 amino acids. As DNA, the CDR3 is TGTGCCAGCAGTGAAGGTGTCGGCTCCTACAATGAGCAGTTCTTC. As protein: CASSEGVGSYNEQFF.

The chain couples TRBV9 to TRBJ2-7; TRBD2 might be the D (5 bases). CDR1 and CDR2 (germline): SGDLS, YYNGEE. The ends were cut back, 4 bases at V and 5 bases at J, with 13 bases in the middle. CDR3 size: 13 residues. The CDR3 bases are TGTGCCAGCAGCCCCCCCCGGGGAAACGAGCAGTACTTC. It translates to CASSPPRGNEQYF.

V usage is TRBV14 and J usage is TRBJ1-3; D remains unclear. This CDR3 contains 14 residues. Germline V gene data show CDR1 as SGHDN and CDR2 as FVKESK. The germline V and J ends were trimmed by 0 bases and 3 bases, with 6 bases remaining between them. The CDR3 sequence: CASSQEYYGNTIYF. In DNA form, the CDR3 reads TGTGCCAGCAGCCAAGAATATTATGGAAACACCATATATTTT.

Only one count was recorded for this clone. This chain connects TRBV11-3 to TRBJ1-2; 11 bases are shared with TRBD1. Germline lookup yields CDR1 SGHNT and CDR2 YENEEA. The CDR3 extends over 15 amino acids. After removal of 5 bases from V and 4 bases from J, the junction contained 6 bases not matched to a gene. DNA for the CDR3: TGTGCCAGCAGCCGCGGACAGGGGGCGTTCTATGGCTACACCTTC. Residues: CASSRGQGAFYGYTF.

This chain connects TRBV7-6 to TRBJ2-5, with 9 bases lining up with TRBD1. The tail of the sequence fits TRBJ2-7 better, so the J call may be wrong. The CDR3 length is 13 residues. Germline loops: CDR1 SGHVS, CDR2 FNYEAQ. CDR3 bases: TGTGCCAGCAGCCCGGACAGGGGACACGAGCAGTACTTC. This gives the protein CASSPDRGHEQYF.

This chain connects TRBV19 to TRBJ2-7; 11 bases align to TRBD2. Germline V CDR1 and CDR2: LNHDA, SQIVND (reference sequence). This CDR3 region has 16 residues. J was trimmed by 0 bases and V by 5 bases; bases with no gene match: 6. DNA of the CDR3: TGTGCCAGTAGTCCCCCCGGGACTAGCGGCTCCTACGAGCAGTACTTC. Protein sequence: CASSPPGTSGSYEQYF. The full variable domain, with the rest looked up from reference TRBV19 and TRBJ2-7, is DGGITQSPKYLFRKEGQNVTLSCEQNLNHDAMYWYRQDPGQGLRLIYYSQIVNDFQKGDIAEGYSVSREKKESFPLTVTSAQKNPTAFYLCASSPPGTSGSYEQYFGPGTRLTVT.

The chain has TRBV12-5 and TRBJ2-3, with D possibly matching TRBD1 (6 bases). This CDR3 region has 14 residues. Germline V gene data show CDR1 as LGHNT and CDR2 as FRNRAP. V was clipped by 3 bases and J by 4 bases, with 11 bases between them. CDR3 protein: CASGFQQGADTQYF. In nucleotides, the CDR3 is TGTGCTAGTGGTTTCCAACAGGGAGCAGATACGCAGTATTTT.

The genes are TRBV5-1 and TRBJ1-1, with 7 bases aligning to TRBD1. The CDR3 runs to 14 residues. With 4 bases clipped from V and 0 bases from J, the junction kept 3 bases outside the gene matches. From germline, CDR1 is SGHRS and CDR2 YFSETQ. The CDR3 sequence is CASSRGQLNTEAFF. In nucleotides, the CDR3 is TGCGCCAGCAGCCGGGGACAGCTGAACACTGAAGCTTTCTTT.